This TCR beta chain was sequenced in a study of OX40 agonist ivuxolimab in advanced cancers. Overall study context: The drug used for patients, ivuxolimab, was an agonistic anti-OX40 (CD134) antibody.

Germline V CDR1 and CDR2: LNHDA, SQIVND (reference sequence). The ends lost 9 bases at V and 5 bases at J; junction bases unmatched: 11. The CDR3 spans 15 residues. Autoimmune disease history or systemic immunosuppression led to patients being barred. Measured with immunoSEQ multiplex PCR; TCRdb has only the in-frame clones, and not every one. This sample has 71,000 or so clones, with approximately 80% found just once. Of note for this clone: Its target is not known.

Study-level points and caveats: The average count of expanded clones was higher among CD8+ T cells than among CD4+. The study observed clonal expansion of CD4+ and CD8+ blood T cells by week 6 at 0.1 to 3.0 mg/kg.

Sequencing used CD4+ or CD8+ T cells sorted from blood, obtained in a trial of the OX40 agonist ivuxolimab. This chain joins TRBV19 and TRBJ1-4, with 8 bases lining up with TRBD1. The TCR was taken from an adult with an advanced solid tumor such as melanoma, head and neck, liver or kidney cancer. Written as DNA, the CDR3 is TGTGCCAGCTCCGGGACAGGCCTTCCCAATGAAAAACTGTTTTTT. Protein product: CASSGTGLPNEKLFF.